The clone carrying this T cell receptor beta chain was found a few times. Its cognate antigen is unknown. The entry originates in a study of OX40 agonist ivuxolimab in advanced cancers. Whole-study context: An agonistic anti-OX40 (CD134) antibody, ivuxolimab, was used to treat the patients. The group had a mean age of 60 years, ranged from about 20 to 79, and was just under 85% male. Study outcomes and limitations: Compared with CD4+, CD8+ T cells on average had more expanded clones.

Clones were sequenced by immunoSEQ multiplex PCR, and TCRdb holds only the in-frame ones, with some missing. The sample includes approximately 28,000 clones, 76% seen only once; the top ten take around 13%. This sequence originates from an adult with an advanced solid tumor such as melanoma, head and neck, liver or kidney cancer. The source material was CD4+ or CD8+ T cells sorted from blood, sampled in a trial of the OX40 agonist ivuxolimab.

In nucleotides, the CDR3 is TGTGCCACGCATGCTTATGAGCGGGATGGATATGGCTACACCTTC. It yields the protein CATHAYERDGYGYTF. The chain recombines TRBV19 with TRBJ1-2; D not certain. Germline-derived CDR1 and CDR2 are LNHDA and SQIVND (reference sequence). Trimming removed 10 bases from V and 5 bases from J, with 23 bases in between. This CDR3 spans 15 amino acids.